The 21 T cell receptor beta chains reported below all come from one sample, sequenced in a study of OX40 agonist ivuxolimab in advanced cancers. Assay used: immunoSEQ multiplex PCR; TCRdb lists only in-frame clones, some missing. The table has around 100,000 clones, 91% seen once. Here the sequenced sample was CD4+ or CD8+ T cells sorted from blood, taken in a trial of the OX40 agonist ivuxolimab. These TCRs come from an adult with an advanced solid tumor such as melanoma, head and neck, liver or kidney cancer.

This clone was seen only once. One end of the junction does not line up with germline, which may come from a read error. This chain joins TRBV6-5 and TRBJ1-1; D is ambiguous. Germline CDR1 MNHEY, CDR2 SVGAGI. The CDR3 is 15 residues long. The CDR3 region is CASSYLTRGSTELVF. CDR3 sequence (DNA): TGTGCCAGCAGTTACTTAACCCGGGGATCCACCGAGTTAGTCTTT.

The chain employs TRBV29-1 and TRBJ2-1, with 10 nucleotides matching TRBD2. The CDR3 loop spans 13 amino acids. The germline V gene has CDR1 SQVTM and CDR2 ANQGSEA. J was trimmed by 8 bases and V by 2 bases; bases with no gene match: 3. CDR3 in DNA: TGCAGCGTTGAAACCCTAGCGGGAGATGAGCAGTTCTTC. Amino acid sequence: CSVETLAGDEQFF.

Here the CDR3 reads CASKRGPGNTIYF. Here the CDR3 DNA reads TGTGCCAGCAAGAGGGGGCCTGGAAACACCATATATTTT. The J gene is TRBJ1-3, the V gene TRBV6-5, with 7 bases aligning to TRBD1. Germline V gives CDR1 MNHEY, CDR2 SVGAGI. V gave up 7 bases and J gave up 2 bases; unmatched junction bases: 2. The CDR3 has 13 amino acids.

This clone was counted a single time. This rearrangement joins TRBV7-2 to TRBJ2-5; 8 bases map to TRBD2. Germline V gene lookup returns CDR1 SGHTA and CDR2 FQGNSA. With 6 bases clipped from V and 2 bases from J, the junction kept 8 bases outside the gene matches. The CDR3 extends over 15 amino acids. In nucleotides, the CDR3 is TGTGCCAGCAGTACTAGCGGCTGGATGCAAGAGACCCAGTACTTC. Translated: CASSTSGWMQETQYF.

This clone has just one count. The V and J genes are TRBV7-2 and TRBJ1-2, with TRBD1 identical over 7 bases. Germline CDR1 and CDR2: SGHTA and FQGNSA. Trimming took 5 bases from V and 4 from J; bases not matched to a gene: 13. The CDR3 sequence is 16 residues long. For the CDR3, the DNA is TGTGCCAGCAGCGCGCCCCCCAGGGGGGGTTCCTATGGCTACACCTTC. Translation gives CASSAPPRGGSYGYTF.

The chain combines TRBV9 with TRBJ2-3; 15 nucleotides align to TRBD2. V was pared by 4 bases and J by 5 bases, with 5 bases of the junction left unmatched. Germline V gene data show CDR1 as SGDLS and CDR2 as YYNGEE. This CDR3 has 16 residues. The DNA of the CDR3 is TGTGCCAGCAGCCCTGGACTAGCGGGAGGGAGAGATACGCAGTATTTT. It encodes CASSPGLAGGRDTQYF.

CDR3 sequence: CASSFPPTADVSYEQYF. Here the CDR3 DNA reads TGTGCCAGCAGTTTCCCCCCTACAGCGGACGTCTCCTACGAGCAGTACTTC. V and J are TRBV28 and TRBJ2-7; weak D call: TRBD2 (5 bases). V gave up 3 bases and J gave up 0 bases, with 18 bases separating them. The germline V gene encodes CDR1 MDHEN and CDR2 SYDVKM. The CDR3 runs 17 residues.

This chain connects TRBV7-6 to TRBJ1-1; 8 bases agree with TRBD1. Germline CDR1 is SGHVS and CDR2 is FNYEAQ. Trimming took 2 bases from V and 7 from J; bases not matched to a gene: 15. This CDR3 has 17 amino acids. This CDR3 is CASSLFQLGRGQGEAFF. In nucleotides, the CDR3 is TGTGCCAGCAGCTTATTTCAGTTAGGCAGGGGGCAAGGTGAAGCTTTCTTT.

The chain employs TRBV27 and TRBJ2-3; 11 bases map to TRBD2. The CDR3 is made up of 16 amino acids. V shed 4 bases and J 4 bases; nucleotides not matched to a gene: 7. In germline, CDR1 is MNHEY, CDR2 SMNVEV (reference sequence). The CDR3: CASSSLAGGPSDTQYF. CDR3 bases: TGTGCCAGCAGTTCTTTAGCGGGAGGGCCATCAGATACGCAGTATTTT.

The rearrangement joins TRBV5-5 to TRBJ2-5, with D hard to call. This CDR3 is built from 16 residues. Germline CDR1 SGHKS, CDR2 YYEKEE (reference sequence). Trimming took 4 bases from V and 2 from J, leaving 18 bases between them. CDR3 amino acids: CASSPGWYMGQETQYF. The DNA for the CDR3 is TGTGCCAGCAGCCCCGGTTGGTATATGGGACAAGAGACCCAGTACTTC.

The chain couples TRBV2 to TRBJ1-3; a possible D gene is TRBD1 (5 bases). The V end was cut by 3 bases, the J end by 7 bases, with 10 bases between. The length of the CDR3 is 13 residues. Per the germline V gene, CDR1 is SNHLY and CDR2 is FYNNEI. In nucleotides, the CDR3 is TGTGCCAGCAGTGAGGAGGGGTTGAACACCATATATTTT. It yields the protein CASSEEGLNTIYF.

V is TRBV7-9 and J is TRBJ2-5, with D uncertain. The CDR3 runs 13 residues. V lost 3 bases to trimming and J lost 1 base, with 6 bases between them. Germline CDR1 and CDR2: SEHNR and FQNEAQ (reference sequence). The CDR3 nucleotides are TGTGCCAGCAGCTTCGGCACCCAAGAGACCCAGTACTTC. Residues: CASSFGTQETQYF.

J is TRBJ2-2 and V is TRBV9; 7 bases are a match to TRBD2. The CDR3 sequence is 16 residues long. The V segment lost 4 bases and the J segment 0 bases; nucleotides outside the gene matches: 6. Germline V gene lookup returns CDR1 SGDLS and CDR2 YYNGEE. The chain's CDR3 is CASSMTSNANTGELFF. The DNA of the CDR3 is TGTGCCAGCAGCATGACTAGCAACGCGAACACCGGGGAGCTGTTTTTT.

This clone was seen only a few times. The chain employs TRBV7-6 and TRBJ2-7; 7 bases line up with TRBD1. The junction had 6 bases not matched to a gene; V was cut back by 4 bases and J by 6 bases. The CDR3 extends over 13 amino acids. Germline V CDR1 and CDR2: SGHVS, FNYEAQ. The CDR3 loop reads CASSSGQTGEQYF. The DNA for the CDR3 is TGTGCCAGCAGCTCGGGACAGACAGGCGAGCAGTACTTC. Together with reference TRBV7-6 and TRBJ2-7, the CDR3 gives the full variable domain: GAGVSQSPRYKVTKRGQDVALRCDPISGHVSLYWYRQALGQGPEFLTYFNYEAQQDKSGLPNDRFSAERPEGSISTLTIQRTEQRDSAMYRCASSSGQTGEQYFGPGTRLTVT.

This clone was seen only a few times. The V call is TRBV2, the J call TRBJ2-7; TRBD1 agrees at 8 bases. Germline V gene sequence: CDR1 SNHLY, CDR2 FYNNEI. CDR3 length: 13 residues. V shed 6 bases, J shed 5 bases, and the junction held 6 bases outside the gene matches. CDR3 in amino acids: CASRGQVTDEQYF. The CDR3 nucleotides are TGTGCCAGCAGGGGACAGGTGACTGACGAGCAGTACTTC.

This clone was seen a handful of times. The chain couples TRBV5-6 to TRBJ2-3; possibly TRBD2 for D (5 bases). The CDR3 sequence is 14 residues long. Trimming took 1 base from V and 4 from J, leaving 10 bases between them. Germline CDR1 reads SGHDT; CDR2 reads YYEEEE. In DNA form, the CDR3 reads TGTGCCAGCAGCTTGTTGAGGGCGCCAGATACGCAGTATTTT. This encodes CASSLLRAPDTQYF.

The chain is built from TRBV7-3 and TRBJ1-6; D uncertain. The V gene lost 5 bases and the J gene lost 9 bases, with 14 bases spanning the gap. Germline CDR1 and CDR2: SGHTA and FQGTGA. The CDR3 consists of 14 residues. The CDR3 reads CASSLEAVASPLHF. The CDR3 DNA sequence: TGTGCCAGCAGCCTAGAAGCGGTGGCTTCACCCCTCCACTTT.

This clone was found a few times. The rearrangement links TRBV7-2 to TRBJ2-3; D is undetermined. Germline lookup yields CDR1 SGHTA and CDR2 FQGNSA. CDR3 size: 13 residues. Trimming removed 1 base from V and 8 bases from J, with 10 bases in between. The DNA of the CDR3 is TGTGCCAGCAGCTTAGAGTCTGGCGTTACGCAGTATTTT. Protein product: CASSLESGVTQYF.

This chain uses TRBV9 with TRBJ2-3; TRBD1 aligns across 7 bases. After removal of 4 bases from V and 9 bases from J, the junction contained 5 bases not matched to a gene. The CDR3 is 12 residues long. The germline gives CDR1 SGDLS, CDR2 YYNGEE. The CDR3, as DNA: TGTGCCAGCAGCCTAACAGGGGTCACGCAGTATTTT. It translates to CASSLTGVTQYF.

This clone was counted a few times. The chain recombines TRBV7-6 with TRBJ2-5; 8 positions match TRBD2. The germline V gene has CDR1 SGHVS and CDR2 FNYEAQ. This CDR3 has 21 amino acids. The V segment lost 2 bases and the J segment 5 bases; nucleotides outside the gene matches: 25. The DNA for the CDR3 is TGTGCCAGCAGCTTAACCCCCAGGACTAGCACCAGTCGGAGAGGTCTGGAGACCCAGTACTTC. This codes for CASSLTPRTSTSRRGLETQYF.

The chain recombines TRBV7-8 with TRBJ2-5; D not resolved. The CDR3 runs to 15 residues. The germline gives CDR1 SGHVS, CDR2 FQNEAQ. V shed 1 base and J shed 1 base, with 10 bases lying between them. The CDR3 spells CASSLVGRVQETQYF. In DNA form, the CDR3 reads TGTGCCAGCAGCTTAGTTGGACGGGTCCAAGAGACCCAGTACTTC.